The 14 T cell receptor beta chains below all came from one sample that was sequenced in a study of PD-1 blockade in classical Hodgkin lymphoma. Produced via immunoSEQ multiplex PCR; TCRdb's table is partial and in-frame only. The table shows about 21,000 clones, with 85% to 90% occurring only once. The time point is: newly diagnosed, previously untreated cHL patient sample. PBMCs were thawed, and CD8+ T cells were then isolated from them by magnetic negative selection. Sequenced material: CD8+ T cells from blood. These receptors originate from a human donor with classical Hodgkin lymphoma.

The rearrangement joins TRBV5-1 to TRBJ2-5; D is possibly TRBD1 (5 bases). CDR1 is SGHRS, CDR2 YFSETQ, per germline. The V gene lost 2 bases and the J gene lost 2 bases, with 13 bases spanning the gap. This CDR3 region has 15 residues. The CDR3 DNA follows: TGCGCCAGCAGCTTAACTCCCGACAGACAAGAGACCCAGTACTTC. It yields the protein CASSLTPDRQETQYF.

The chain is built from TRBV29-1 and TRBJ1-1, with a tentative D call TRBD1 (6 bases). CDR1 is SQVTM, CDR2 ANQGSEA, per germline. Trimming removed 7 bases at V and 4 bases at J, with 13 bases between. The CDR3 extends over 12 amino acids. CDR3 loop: CSAPGGATEAFF. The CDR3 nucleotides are TGCAGCGCTCCGGGGGGGGCCACTGAAGCTTTCTTT.

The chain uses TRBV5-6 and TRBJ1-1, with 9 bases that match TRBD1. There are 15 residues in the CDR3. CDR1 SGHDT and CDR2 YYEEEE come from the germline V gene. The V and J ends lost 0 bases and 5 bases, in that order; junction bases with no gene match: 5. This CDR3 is CASSLVQGARTEAFF. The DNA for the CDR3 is TGTGCCAGCAGCTTGGTACAGGGGGCGCGGACTGAAGCTTTCTTT.

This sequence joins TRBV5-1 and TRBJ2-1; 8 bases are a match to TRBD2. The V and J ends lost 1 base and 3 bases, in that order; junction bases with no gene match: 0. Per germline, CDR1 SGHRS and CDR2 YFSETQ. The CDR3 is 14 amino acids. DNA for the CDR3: TGCGCCAGCAGCTTGAGCGGGGGCTACAATGAGCAGTTCTTC. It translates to CASSLSGGYNEQFF. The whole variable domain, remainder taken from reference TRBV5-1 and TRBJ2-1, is KAGVTQTPRYLIKTRGQQVTLSCSPISGHRSVSWYQQTPGQGLQFLFEYFSETQRNKGNFPGRFSGRQFSNSRSEMNVSTLELGDSALYLCASSLSGGYNEQFFGPGTRLTVL.

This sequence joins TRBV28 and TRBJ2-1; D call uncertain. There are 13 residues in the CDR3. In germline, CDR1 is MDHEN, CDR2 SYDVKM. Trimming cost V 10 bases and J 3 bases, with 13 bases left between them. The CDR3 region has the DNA TGTGCCACCCACACGGGCATCTACAATGAGCAGTTCTTC. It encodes CATHTGIYNEQFF.

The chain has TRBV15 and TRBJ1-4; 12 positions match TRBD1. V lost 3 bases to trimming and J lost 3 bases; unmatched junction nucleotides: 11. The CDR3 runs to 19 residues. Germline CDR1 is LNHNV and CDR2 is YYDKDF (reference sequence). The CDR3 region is CATSSAGTGGAPANEKLFF. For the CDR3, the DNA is TGTGCCACCAGCAGCGCCGGGACAGGGGGCGCCCCGGCTAATGAAAAACTGTTTTTT.

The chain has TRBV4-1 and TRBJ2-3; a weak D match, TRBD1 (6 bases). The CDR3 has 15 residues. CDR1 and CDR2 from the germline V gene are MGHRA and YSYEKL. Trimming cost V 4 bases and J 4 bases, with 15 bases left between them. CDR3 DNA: TGCGCCAGCAGCCGAGCAGGGGCCGGGTCAGATACGCAGTATTTT. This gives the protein CASSRAGAGSDTQYF.

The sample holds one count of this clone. The CDR3 region is CSANTDTQYF. CDR3 sequence (DNA): TGCAGCGCGAACACAGATACGCAGTATTTT. The V call is TRBV29-1, the J call TRBJ2-3; D remains ambiguous. V gave up 7 bases and J gave up 2 bases, with 4 bases separating them. This CDR3 contains 10 residues. Germline lookup yields CDR1 SQVTM and CDR2 ANQGSEA.

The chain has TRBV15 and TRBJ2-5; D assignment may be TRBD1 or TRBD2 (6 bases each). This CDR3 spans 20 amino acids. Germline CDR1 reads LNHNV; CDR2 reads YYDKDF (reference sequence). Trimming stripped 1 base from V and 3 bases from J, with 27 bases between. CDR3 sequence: CATSRVMLGSDGGHEETQYF. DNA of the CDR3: TGTGCCACCAGCAGAGTGATGTTAGGGTCGGACGGGGGCCATGAAGAGACCCAGTACTTC.

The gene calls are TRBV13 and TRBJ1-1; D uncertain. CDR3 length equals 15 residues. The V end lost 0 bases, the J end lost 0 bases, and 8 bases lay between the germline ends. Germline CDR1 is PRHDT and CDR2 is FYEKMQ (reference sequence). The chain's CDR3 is CASSLGQVMNTEAFF. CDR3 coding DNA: TGTGCCAGCAGCTTAGGGCAGGTCATGAACACTGAAGCTTTCTTT.

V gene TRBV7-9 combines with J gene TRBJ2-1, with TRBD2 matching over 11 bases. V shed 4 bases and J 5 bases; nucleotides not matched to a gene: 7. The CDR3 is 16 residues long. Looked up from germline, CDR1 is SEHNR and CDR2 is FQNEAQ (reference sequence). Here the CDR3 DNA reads TGTGCCAGCAGCTCCCTTCCTAGCGGGGGGAACAATGAGCAGTTCTTC. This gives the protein CASSSLPSGGNNEQFF.

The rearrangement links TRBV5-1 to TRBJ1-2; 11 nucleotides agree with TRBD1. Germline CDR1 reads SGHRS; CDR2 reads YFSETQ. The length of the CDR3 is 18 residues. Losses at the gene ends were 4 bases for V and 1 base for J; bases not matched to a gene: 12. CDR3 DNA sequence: TGCGCCAGCAGCCTAGACTATGGACAGGGGGCGATTAACTATGGCTACACCTTC. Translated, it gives CASSLDYGQGAINYGYTF.

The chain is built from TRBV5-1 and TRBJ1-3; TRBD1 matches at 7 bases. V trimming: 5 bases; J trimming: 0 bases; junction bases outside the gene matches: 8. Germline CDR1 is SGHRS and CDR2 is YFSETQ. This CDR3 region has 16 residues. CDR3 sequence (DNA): TGCGCCAGCAGTTTTGGACAGGCGGTCTCTGGAAACACCATATATTTT. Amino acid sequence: CASSFGQAVSGNTIYF.

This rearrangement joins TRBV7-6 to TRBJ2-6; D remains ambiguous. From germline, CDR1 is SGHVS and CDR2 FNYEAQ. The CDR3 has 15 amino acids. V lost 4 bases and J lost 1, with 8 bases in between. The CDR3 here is CASSSPFSGANVLTF. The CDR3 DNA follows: TGTGCCAGCAGCTCGCCCTTTTCTGGGGCCAACGTCCTGACTTTC.